This TCR beta chain was retrieved from a study of T cells in Graves' hyperthyroidism and ophthalmopathy (dated by TCRdb to the late 2010s). Some background on the complete study: Peripheral blood was sampled at the time of initial diagnosis, prior to any treatment. To identify TCR V-J signatures that set the groups apart, the researchers used a discovery cohort of more than 95 patients, made up of some 41 with Graves' ophthalmopathy and about 60 with stable Graves' hyperthyroidism. Prospective prediction of ophthalmopathy was tested in an independent validation cohort consisting of under 20 hyperthyroidism patients and 15 to 17 patients who later progressed to ophthalmopathy. The approximately 100 discovery patients were divided at random into training and test sets in a 7:3 ratio. Thyroid tissue and blood T-cell repertoires from more than 5 Graves' hyperthyroidism patients were also compared in the study. After blood sampling, hyperthyroidism patients were treated with methimazole at a starting dose of 30 mg daily, and ophthalmopathy patients were treated with high-dose intravenous methylprednisolone. According to the paper, TCR Vbeta CDR3 sequencing was carried out on about 140 peripheral blood samples, which came from over 40 ophthalmopathy, around 75 hyperthyroidism and roughly 17 progressor patients. Broad study findings and their caveats: Blood samples also contained most of the expanded thyroid clonotypes (frequency above 0.001), which suggests that blood repertoires may reflect thyroid immune responses. A model built on a 13 V-J signature distinguished ophthalmopathy from stable hyperthyroidism, reaching 85% to 90% sensitivity and about 81% specificity in cross-validation and 80%/75% in testing. Sample size was not statistically predetermined, and blinding of investigators to group allocation was not performed. In validation, the model predicted progression to ophthalmopathy with roughly 70% sensitivity and approximately 74% specificity, a median of about 6.7 months before onset.

V has 5 bases trimmed and J has 3 bases trimmed; junction bases matching no gene number 7. The cysteine opens and the phenylalanine closes a CDR3 of 15 amino acids. The retained sequence is limited to the CDR3, 45 bases, with the frame set at the first base. From a lookup of the germline V gene, CDR1 and CDR2 are SGHTA and FQGNSA. In this sample, this clonotype turned up many times. Its recognized antigen is unknown. Per-base qualities were not stored, and no clone one base away is much larger. Hyperthyroidism patients were newly diagnosed, with disease duration under 2 months, and aged 18 to 65 years. Patients with uncontrolled infections, other autoimmune diseases, pregnancy or lactation were excluded. Clinical symptoms, serum thyroxine and TRAb, thyroid ultrasound, and orbital computed tomography formed the basis for the diagnoses. For progressor patients, blood was drawn at the first diagnosis of hyperthyroidism, before any ophthalmopathy symptoms had appeared. PBMCs were separated from roughly 10 ml of fresh peripheral blood using Ficoll-Paque density gradient centrifugation. Progressor patients were defined as those initially diagnosed with Graves' hyperthyroidism in whom ophthalmopathy developed during follow-up. Total RNA was extracted using Trizol reagent, and RNA quality was assessed on an Agilent 2100 Bioanalyzer.

TCR beta CDR3 regions were amplified from RNA transcripts. For the first round of RT-PCR on the TCR CDR3, the HTBI primer set was used together with the Qiagen OneStep RT-PCR kit. Libraries were constructed in a second round of multiplex PCR, after which size selection and purification were performed. The libraries were sequenced on an Illumina HiSeq2000 using paired-end 100 bp reads. Concerning the study's data processing: Raw data were processed with SOAPnuke, discarding reads with adapters, uncalled bases, mean Phred below 15, or no exact constant-primer or identifier match. High-quality paired reads were merged using COPE v1.2.5, and each unique nucleotide sequence was defined as a clonotype. MiTCR v1.1 was used to align the clonotypes against IMGT TRBV, TRBD and TRBJ reference segments. The analysis included only V-J combinations with a frequency above 0.0001, which together covered over 98% of the repertoires. A TCS score was defined as the ratio of F50 (clonal expansion) to E x V (chaos), with BLOSUM62-based TCRdist applied between CDR3 peptides within each V-J. Welch's t-statistics and random forest reduced fewer than 550 V-J features to roughly 13, which were used in a naive Bayes classifier (R e1071). TCRdb trimmed the raw reads at Q25, called clones with MiXCR and kept productive beta chains. Entries that share a CDR3 protein sequence are merged under the most common genes and DNA. TCRdb's processing, not the authors' own work, is the source of the V and J calls. This sample has 250,000 to 300,000 distinct CDR3 sequences in its table, and 13% to 15% of those were observed once. Roughly 13% of the sample rests with the top ten.

The chain is assembled from TRBV7-2 and TRBJ1-5; TRBD1 fits 7 bases in the junction. The source is a woman aged 40 to 55 with Graves' hyperthyroidism that later progressed to Graves' ophthalmopathy. Sequenced input: blood. The nucleotide sequence reads TGTGCCAGCAGCATTGACAGGGCTATCAATCAGCCCCAGCATTTT. Its translation reads: CASSIDRAINQPQHF.